This is a list of T cell receptor beta chains from one sample in a study of T cells in Graves' hyperthyroidism and ophthalmopathy. Using its own MiXCR run on the multiplex PCR reads, TCRdb lists one record per CDR3 protein. The sample holds 200,000 to 300,000 distinct CDR3 sequences, approximately 24% seen once. Sequenced material: blood. The receptors originated from a woman aged 40 to 50 with Graves' ophthalmopathy. CDR3s include the opening cysteine and the closing phenylalanine or tryptophan. D genes are given only for firm matches. Clone size is not always given. Where it is, it says once, few, many or a class for expanded clones.

D	size	V	J	CDR3	DNA
NA	many	TRBV6-1	TRBJ1-2	CASSKTREVYGYTF	TGTGCCAGCAGTAAGACCCGAGAGGTCTATGGCTACACCTTC
NA	NA	TRBV20-1	TRBJ2-5	CSARYVDGGVQETQYF	TGCAGTGCTAGATACGTGGACGGAGGTGTGCAAGAGACCCAGTACTTC
NA	many	TRBV15	TRBJ2-7	CATSRDPGLLEQYF	TGTGCCACCAGCAGAGATCCGGGTTTGCTCGAGCAGTACTTC
NA	many	TRBV27	TRBJ1-1	CASSWKGQPLTRRNTEAFF	TGTGCCAGCAGTTGGAAGGGACAACCACTAACCCGTCGGAACACTGAAGCTTTCTTT
TRBD1	many	TRBV4-1	TRBJ2-2	CASEDWTGGSGELFF	TGCGCCAGCGAAGATTGGACAGGGGGCTCCGGGGAGCTGTTTTTT
NA	many	TRBV6-1	TRBJ1-5	CASRVQGGVSNQPQHF	TGTGCCAGCAGGGTACAGGGAGGTGTGAGCAATCAGCCCCAGCATTTT
NA	many	TRBV28	TRBJ1-2	CASSQGPQIYGYTF	TGTGCCAGCAGTCAGGGGCCCCAGATCTATGGCTACACCTTC
NA	NA	TRBV19	TRBJ2-7	CASSTGLIYEQYF	TGTGCCAGTAGTACAGGACTTATTTACGAGCAGTACTTC
NA	many	TRBV19	TRBJ2-2	CASIGRITGELFF	TGTGCCAGTATCGGACGGATTACCGGGGAGCTGTTTTTT
NA	many	TRBV2	TRBJ2-5	CASSETRSWETQYF	TGTGCCAGCAGTGAAACACGCTCATGGGAGACCCAGTACTTC
NA	many	TRBV28	TRBJ2-2	CASTRGLGVFFAGELFF	TGTGCCAGCACCAGAGGACTCGGGGTTTTCTTTGCCGGGGAGCTGTTTTTT
NA	many	TRBV24-1	TRBJ1-5	CATSPGRKQPQHF	TGTGCCACCAGCCCGGGACGAAAACAGCCCCAGCATTTT
TRBD2	many	TRBV20-1	TRBJ2-5	CSARDIRTSGYQETQYF	TGCAGTGCTAGAGATATCAGGACTAGCGGGTACCAAGAGACCCAGTACTTC
TRBD1	NA	TRBV6-5	TRBJ1-2	CASSYPGTGAFQGYTF	TGTGCCAGCAGTTACCCCGGGACAGGGGCCTTTCAAGGCTACACCTTC
NA	NA	TRBV7-2	TRBJ2-7	CASSRNQVTTDEQYF	TGTGCCAGCAGCCGAAACCAGGTGACTACTGACGAGCAGTACTTC
NA	once	TRBV7-8	TRBJ1-5	CASSLEEWDQPQHF	TGTGCCAGCAGCTTAGAAGAATGGGATCAGCCCCAGCATTTT
NA	many	TRBV20-1	TRBJ2-7	CSARAQEAAYEQYF	TGCAGTGCTAGAGCCCAGGAAGCGGCCTACGAGCAGTACTTC